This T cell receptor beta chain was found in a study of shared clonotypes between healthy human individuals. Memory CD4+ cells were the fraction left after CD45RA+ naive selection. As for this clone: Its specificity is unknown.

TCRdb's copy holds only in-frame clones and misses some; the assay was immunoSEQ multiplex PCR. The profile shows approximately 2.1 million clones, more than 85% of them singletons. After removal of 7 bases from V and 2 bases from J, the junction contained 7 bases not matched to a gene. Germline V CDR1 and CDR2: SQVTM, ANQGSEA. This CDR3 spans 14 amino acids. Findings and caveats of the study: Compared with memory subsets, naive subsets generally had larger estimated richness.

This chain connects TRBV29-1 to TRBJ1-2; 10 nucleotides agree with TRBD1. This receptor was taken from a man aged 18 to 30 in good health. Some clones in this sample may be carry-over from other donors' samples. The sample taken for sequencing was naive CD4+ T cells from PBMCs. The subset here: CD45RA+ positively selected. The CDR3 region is CSARPGQGNYGYTF. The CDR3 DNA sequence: TGCAGCGCTCGACCGGGACAGGGGAACTATGGCTACACCTTC.